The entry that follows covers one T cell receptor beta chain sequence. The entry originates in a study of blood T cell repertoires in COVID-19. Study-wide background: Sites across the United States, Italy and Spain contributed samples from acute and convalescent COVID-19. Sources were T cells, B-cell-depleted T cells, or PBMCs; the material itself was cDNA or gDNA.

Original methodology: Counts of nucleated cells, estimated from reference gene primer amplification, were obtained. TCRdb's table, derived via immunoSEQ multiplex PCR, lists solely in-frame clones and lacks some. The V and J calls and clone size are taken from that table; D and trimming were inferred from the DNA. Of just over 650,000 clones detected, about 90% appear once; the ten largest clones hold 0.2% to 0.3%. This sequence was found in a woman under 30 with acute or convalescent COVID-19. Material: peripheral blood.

The CDR3 DNA follows: TGTGCCAGCAGCTATGGACAGGGACCAAATCAGCCCCAGCATTTT. It yields the protein CASSYGQGPNQPQHF. This chain uses TRBV11-2 with TRBJ1-5; 8 nucleotides match TRBD1. The length of the CDR3 is 15 residues. CDR1 is SGHAT and CDR2 is FQNNGV in the germline V gene. The V gene end was trimmed by 4 bases and the J gene end by 4 bases; junction bases not matched to a gene: 6. Using reference TRBV11-2 and TRBJ1-5 for the parts outside the CDR3, the full variable domain is EAGVAQSPRYKIIEKRQSVAFWCNPISGHATLYWYQQILGQGPKLLIQFQNNGVVDDSQLPKDRFSAERLKGVDSTLKIQPAKLEDSAVYLCASSYGQGPNQPQHFGDGTRLSIL.